Below, 26 T cell receptor beta chains from the same sample are listed, as sequenced in a study of CD8 T cells in ankylosing spondylitis. TCRdb reprocessed the 5' RACE reads via MiXCR and lists one record per CDR3 protein. The table includes approximately 25,000 distinct CDR3 sequences, approximately 16% detected once. Sequencing was performed on blood. Receptors originate from a male donor with ankylosing spondylitis or in good health (not recorded which).

There are a few counts of this clonotype. The gene calls are TRBV29-1 and TRBJ2-1, with TRBD2 as a possible D gene (7 bases). Trimming cost V 0 bases and J 12 bases, with 21 bases left between them. This CDR3 contains 15 residues. Per germline, CDR1 SQVTM and CDR2 ANQGSEA. This CDR3 is CSVEDLGTTPQGQFF. In nucleotides, the CDR3 is TGCAGCGTTGAAGATCTGGGGACTACCCCACAGGGGCAGTTCTTC.

This chain links TRBV7-2 with TRBJ1-5; 10 positions agree with TRBD1. The junction had 8 bases not matched to a gene; V was cut back by 5 bases and J by 7 bases. The CDR3 consists of 15 residues. Germline CDR1 SGHTA, CDR2 FQGNSA. The CDR3 is CASSPSSTGGQPQHF. CDR3 sequence (DNA): TGTGCCAGCAGCCCCTCCTCGACAGGGGGCCAGCCCCAGCATTTT.

This clonotype was recorded at least ten times. This CDR3 is CASSSPGPRAGELFF. In DNA, the CDR3 is TGTGCCAGCAGCTCTCCGGGACCAAGGGCCGGGGAGCTGTTTTTT. The rearrangement joins TRBV7-2 to TRBJ2-2; TRBD1 or TRBD2 may be the D gene (5 bases each). V lost 4 bases to trimming and J lost 6 bases, with 15 bases between them. CDR1 is SGHTA, CDR2 FQGNSA, per germline. The CDR3 extends over 15 amino acids.

This clonotype was seen repeatedly, ten times or more. The chain carries TRBV5-1 and TRBJ2-1; 9 bases align to TRBD2. The CDR3 is 16 residues long. The germline V gene has CDR1 SGHRS and CDR2 YFSETQ. V lost 6 bases to trimming and J lost 7 bases; unmatched junction nucleotides: 14. The CDR3 here is CASTPRAGLASNEQFF. CDR3 sequence (DNA): TGCGCCAGCACCCCCCGTGCGGGACTAGCCTCTAATGAGCAGTTCTTC.

This clonotype occurred a few times. This chain joins TRBV7-2 and TRBJ2-6; D is possibly TRBD1 or TRBD2 (5 bases each). There are 16 residues in the CDR3. Looked up from germline, CDR1 is SGHTA and CDR2 is FQGNSA. The V end lost 5 bases, the J end lost 1 base, and 12 bases lay between the germline ends. CDR3 sequence: CASSQGVNSGANVLTF. The CDR3 DNA reads as TGTGCCAGCAGCCAGGGAGTTAATTCTGGGGCCAACGTCCTGACTTTC.

This clonotype was found many times. V and J are TRBV29-1 and TRBJ2-6; D is undetermined. The CDR3 spans 14 residues. CDR1 and CDR2 (germline): SQVTM, ANQGSEA. Trimming shortened V by 5 bases and J by 0 bases, and 8 bases separated the two germline ends. CDR3 in amino acids: CSVRRTSGANVLTF. CDR3 DNA sequence: TGCAGCGTTCGACGTACCTCTGGGGCCAACGTCCTGACTTTC.

This clonotype was counted a few times. The rearrangement uses TRBV20-1 and TRBJ2-7; 8 bases are shared with TRBD2. The CDR3 covers 14 residues. Germline V CDR1 and CDR2: DFQATT, SNEGSKA (reference sequence). V was pared by 3 bases and J by 5 bases, with 9 bases of the junction left unmatched. DNA of the CDR3: TGCAGTGCTAGTCCCGGGAGGGCCGCCAACGAGCAGTACTTC. Translation gives CSASPGRAANEQYF.

The chain carries TRBV30 and TRBJ2-3, with TRBD2 matching over 7 bases. CDR3 length equals 16 residues. V lost 3 bases to trimming and J lost 6 bases; unmatched junction nucleotides: 15. Germline V lookup: CDR1 GTSNPN, CDR2 SVGIG (reference sequence). DNA of the CDR3: TGTGCCTGGAGCCTGCGCGGAGGCGGGAGTGGCGATACGCAGTATTTT. Translating gives CAWSLRGGGSGDTQYF.

V usage is TRBV20-1 and J usage is TRBJ2-2; tentative D call: TRBD1 (6 bases). Trimming took 0 bases from V and 8 from J, leaving 10 bases between them. The CDR3 runs 13 residues. CDR1 and CDR2 (germline): DFQATT, SNEGSKA (reference sequence). The CDR3 loop is CSAREQGRGELFF. In DNA form, the CDR3 reads TGCAGTGCTAGAGAACAGGGTCGGGGGGAGCTGTTTTTT.

This clonotype was seen only once. The J gene is TRBJ2-3, the V gene TRBV7-2, with D unresolved. This CDR3 comprises 11 residues. Trimming cost V 4 bases and J 4 bases, with 3 bases left between them. Germline V gene sequence: CDR1 SGHTA, CDR2 FQGNSA. CDR3 nucleotides: TGTGCCAGCAGCTGGGCAGATACGCAGTATTTT. As protein: CASSWADTQYF.

The chain is built from TRBV6-1 and TRBJ2-5; D is undetermined. The CDR3 totals 16 residues. In germline, CDR1 is MNHNS, CDR2 SASEGT. V was cut by 0 bases and J by 1 base, with 12 bases left in between. The CDR3 nucleotides are TGTGCCAGCAGTGAAGCGCTGTCAGGATCCCAAGAGACCCAGTACTTC. Protein product: CASSEALSGSQETQYF.

V and J are TRBV7-2 and TRBJ2-1; D possibly uses TRBD1 or TRBD2 (6 bases each). Germline CDR1 reads SGHTA; CDR2 reads FQGNSA. V was cut by 1 base and J by 7 bases, with 14 bases left in between. CDR3 length: 15 amino acids. The CDR3 protein is CASSLVYGGRNEQFF. As DNA, the CDR3 is TGTGCCAGCAGCTTAGTCTACGGGGGCAGGAATGAGCAGTTCTTC.

The chain links TRBV20-1 to TRBJ2-2, with a possible D match to TRBD2 (5 bases). Germline CDR1 and CDR2: DFQATT and SNEGSKA (reference sequence). This CDR3 spans 12 amino acids. V was trimmed by 3 bases and J by 5 bases, leaving 7 bases between them. CDR3 DNA: TGCAGTGCTAGTCGGGATACCGGGGAGCTGTTTTTT. Translation: CSASRDTGELFF.

This clonotype was seen a few times. The rearrangement uses TRBV21-1 and TRBJ1-3; TRBD1, as called in the table, went unchecked against the DNA. TRBV21-1 corresponds to a pseudogene. CDR3 length: 13 residues. The DNA for the CDR3 is TGTGCCAGCAGCAAGGACAGTCTTAACACCATATATTTT. As protein: CASSKDSLNTIYF.

This clonotype was observed a handful of times. The gene calls are TRBV29-1 and TRBJ2-5; 7 bases align to TRBD1. Germline assignment: CDR1 SQVTM and CDR2 ANQGSEA. CDR3 size: 12 residues. With 7 bases clipped from V and 2 bases from J, the junction kept 4 bases outside the gene matches. The CDR3 protein is CSGSGGQETQYF. The DNA for the CDR3 is TGCAGCGGCTCAGGGGGACAAGAGACCCAGTACTTC.

In this sample, this clonotype turned up many times. The rearrangement joins TRBV28 to TRBJ2-7, with D tentatively TRBD1 (5 bases). V lost 1 base and J lost 0, with 10 bases in between. This CDR3 is 15 amino acids long. Germline loops: CDR1 MDHEN, CDR2 SYDVKM. This CDR3 reads CASSLSSGSSYEQYF. The CDR3 coding sequence is TGTGCCAGCAGTTTATCGTCAGGGTCCTCCTACGAGCAGTACTTC. Full variable domain (missing parts from reference TRBV28 and TRBJ2-7): DVKVTQSSRYLVKRTGEKVFLECVQDMDHENMFWYRQDPGLGLRLIYFSYDVKMKEKGDIPEGYSVSREKKERFSLILESASTNQTSMYLCASSLSSGSSYEQYFGPGTRLTVT.

This clonotype was observed at least ten times. This rearrangement joins TRBV7-2 to TRBJ2-2, with D maybe TRBD2 (6 bases). The CDR3 extends over 14 amino acids. The V end lost 4 bases, the J end lost 1 base, and 7 bases lay between the germline ends. Looked up from germline, CDR1 is SGHTA and CDR2 is FQGNSA. CDR3 region: CASSSGVNTGELFF. In nucleotides, the CDR3 is TGTGCCAGCAGCTCGGGGGTGAACACCGGGGAGCTGTTTTTT.

There are many counts of this clonotype. The V call is TRBV20-1, the J call TRBJ2-7, with 8 bases aligning to TRBD2. The CDR3 totals 12 residues. Losses at the gene ends were 5 bases for V and 7 bases for J; bases not matched to a gene: 7. Germline loops: CDR1 DFQATT, CDR2 SNEGSKA (reference sequence). The DNA of the CDR3 is TGCAGTGCTTCACGGGGGGGTCGGGAGCAGTACTTC. This encodes CSASRGGREQYF.

CDR3 bases: TGTGCCAGCAGTTCCCAACTCTCCAAAAACATTCAGTACTTC. This encodes CASSSQLSKNIQYF. The chain is built from TRBV6-5 and TRBJ2-4; no clear D gene. V lost 4 bases, J lost 2 bases, and 9 bases lay in between. The germline gives CDR1 MNHEY, CDR2 SVGAGI. This CDR3 contains 14 residues.

The rearrangement links TRBV27 to TRBJ2-3; 8 bases map to TRBD1. The V segment lost 6 bases and the J segment 0 bases; nucleotides outside the gene matches: 5. In germline, CDR1 is MNHEY, CDR2 SMNVEV (reference sequence). The CDR3 length is 15 residues. For the CDR3, the DNA is TGTGCCAGCAGCCGGACAGGGACTAGCACAGATACGCAGTATTTT. Encoded protein: CASSRTGTSTDTQYF.

Only a few counts were recorded for this clonotype. The V and J genes are TRBV28 and TRBJ2-1, with TRBD1 matching 7 bases. The CDR3 length is 15 residues. Germline assignment: CDR1 MDHEN and CDR2 SYDVKM. J gave up 8 bases and V 5 bases, and 12 bases lay outside the gene matches. The CDR3 spells CASSGSGQTTHEQFF. DNA for the CDR3: TGTGCCAGCAGTGGCTCGGGACAGACTACCCATGAGCAGTTCTTC.

This clonotype was recorded a few times. V is TRBV29-1 and J is TRBJ2-2, with D hard to call. The V and J ends lost 2 bases and 2 bases respectively, with 6 bases between them. The V gene's germline CDR1 is SQVTM and CDR2 ANQGSEA. This CDR3 is 13 amino acids long. This chain's CDR3 is CSVEKQNTGELFF. CDR3 bases: TGCAGCGTTGAAAAACAAAACACCGGGGAGCTGTTTTTT.

This clonotype was counted ten times or more. This sequence joins TRBV20-1 and TRBJ2-7; the D gene is possibly TRBD1 (5 bases). V lost 5 bases, J lost 2 bases, and 13 bases lay in between. The length of the CDR3 is 13 residues. Germline V gives CDR1 DFQATT, CDR2 SNEGSKA (reference sequence). CDR3 amino acids: CSASEVGAYEQYF. In nucleotides, the CDR3 is TGCAGTGCTTCAGAGGTAGGGGCCTACGAGCAGTACTTC.

This clonotype came up many times. The V gene is TRBV7-3, the J gene TRBJ2-2, with D tentatively TRBD2 (5 bases). Germline CDR1 SGHTA, CDR2 FQGTGA. V was clipped by 6 bases and J by 5 bases, with 16 bases between them. CDR3 length: 15 residues. CDR3 region: CASSRTAWGTGELFF. The CDR3 region has the DNA TGTGCCAGCAGTAGGACTGCCTGGGGAACCGGGGAGCTGTTTTTT.

V is TRBV7-2 and J is TRBJ2-5; tentatively, D is TRBD2 (7 bases). CDR1 is SGHTA and CDR2 is FQGNSA in the germline V gene. V dropped 8 bases and J dropped 5 bases, with 18 bases sitting between them. The CDR3 sequence is 14 residues long. For the CDR3, the DNA is TGTGCCAGCGCGACTAGGGGGGGCGGGGAGACCCAGTACTTC. As protein: CASATRGGGETQYF.

This clonotype was observed a handful of times. This chain joins TRBV7-6 and TRBJ2-2; 7 bases fit TRBD1. This CDR3 comprises 16 residues. The J segment lost 0 bases and the V segment lost 1 base, leaving 2 bases of the junction unmatched. The germline V gene has CDR1 SGHVS and CDR2 FNYEAQ. CDR3 in DNA: TGTGCCAGCAGCTTAGTGGGACAGCCGAACACCGGGGAGCTGTTTTTT. Translation: CASSLVGQPNTGELFF.